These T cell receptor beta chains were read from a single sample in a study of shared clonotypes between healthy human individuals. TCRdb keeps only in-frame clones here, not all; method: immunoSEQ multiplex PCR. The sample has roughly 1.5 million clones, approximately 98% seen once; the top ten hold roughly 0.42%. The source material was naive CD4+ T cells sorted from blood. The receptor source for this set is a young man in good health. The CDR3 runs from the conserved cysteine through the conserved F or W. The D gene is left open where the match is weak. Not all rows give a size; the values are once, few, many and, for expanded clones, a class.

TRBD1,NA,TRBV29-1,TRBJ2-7,TGCAGCGTAAATAGGGACAGGAATTCCTACGAGCAGTACTTC,CSVNRDRNSYEQYF
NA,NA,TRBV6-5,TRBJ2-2,TGTGCCAGCAGTTACTGGGACCAGAACACCGGGGAGCTGTTTTTT,CASSYWDQNTGELFF
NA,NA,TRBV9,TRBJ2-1,TGTGCCAGCAGCGGCACGTCCTACAATGAGCAGTTCTTC,CASSGTSYNEQFF
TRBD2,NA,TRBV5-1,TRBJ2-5,TGCGCCAGCAGCTACTCGAGGGAGGGCCAAGAGACCCAGTACTTC,CASSYSREGQETQYF
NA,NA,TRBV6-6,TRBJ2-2,TGTGCCAGCAGTTTTTATACGAACACCGGGGAGCTGTTTTTT,CASSFYTNTGELFF
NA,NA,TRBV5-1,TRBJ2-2,TGCGCCAGCAGCTTGGATCACACCGGGGAGCTGTTTTTT,CASSLDHTGELFF
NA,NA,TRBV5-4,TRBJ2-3,TGTGCCAGCAGGGGAACTCCCGGGGCGATAGATACGCAGTATTTT,CASRGTPGAIDTQYF
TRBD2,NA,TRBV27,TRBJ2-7,TGTGCCAGCAGCCCGCAGCGGGAGAAGACCTACGAGCAGTACTTC,CASSPQREKTYEQYF
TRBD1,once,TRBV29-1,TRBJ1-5,TGCAGCGTTGGACAGGGAGCTGGGAGCAATCAGCCCCAGCATTTT,CSVGQGAGSNQPQHF
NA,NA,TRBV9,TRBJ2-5,TGTGCCAGCAGCTCCGGGGAGACCCAGTACTTC,CASSSGETQYF
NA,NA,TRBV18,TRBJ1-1,TGTGCCAGCTCACCGCCTATGGGGGCGGGTACTGAAGCTTTCTTT,CASSPPMGAGTEAFF
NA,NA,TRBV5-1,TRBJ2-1,TGCGCCAGCAGCCTGGCCACCAACAATGAGCAGTTCTTC,CASSLATNNEQFF
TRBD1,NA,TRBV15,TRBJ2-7,TGTGCCACCAGCCCTGGCCCGGGACAGCCGTACTTC,CATSPGPGQPYF
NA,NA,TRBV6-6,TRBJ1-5,TGTGCCAGCAGTTACGGGGCAGGGGATCAGCCCCAGCATTTT,CASSYGAGDQPQHF
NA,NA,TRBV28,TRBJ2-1,TGTGCCAGCGAACTAAACAATGAGCAGTTCTTC,CASELNNEQFF
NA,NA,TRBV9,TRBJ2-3,TGTGCCAGCAGCGTAGAGAGGGGGACGCAGTATTTT,CASSVERGTQYF